This is a list of T cell receptor beta chains from one sample in a study of CD8+CD57+ T cells in acquired aplastic anemia. TCRdb processed the reads anew with MiXCR; each CDR3 protein has one entry. The table records 42,000 or so distinct CDR3 sequences, approximately 71% of them present only once. Sequenced sample: sorted CD4+, CD8+, or CD8+CD57+ T cells (not recorded which) from PBMCs. These receptors all come from a human donor in good health, serving as a control. CDR3s include the opening cysteine and the closing phenylalanine or tryptophan. D genes are given only for firm matches. Clone size is given for some rows only: seen once, a few or many times, or a class if the clone is expanded.

TRBJ2-3 NA TRBD2 TRBV24-1 TGTGCCACCAGTGATTTGGCGCTAGCGGGAGCACCAGATACGCAGTATTTT CATSDLALAGAPDTQYF
TRBJ2-7 NA NA TRBV7-2 TGTGCCAGCAGCTTCCACAGCCACGAGCAGTACTTC CASSFHSHEQYF
TRBJ1-5 NA TRBD1 TRBV4-2 TGTGCCAGCAGCCTACAGGGGGCGGGTAGCAATCAGCCCCAGCATTTT CASSLQGAGSNQPQHF
TRBJ1-3 NA NA TRBV20-1 TGCAGTGCTAGTCCTTCGTCTGGAAACACCATATATTTT CSASPSSGNTIYF
TRBJ2-1 NA TRBD2 TRBV15 TGTGCCACCAGCTGGGGACTAGCGGGGCTCAACTCGCAATCCTACAATGAGCAGTTCTTC CATSWGLAGLNSQSYNEQFF
TRBJ2-4 NA TRBD2 TRBV29-1 TGCAGCGTCCTTTGGGACTACGAGTACTTC CSVLWDYEYF
TRBJ1-1 once NA TRBV4-3 TGCGCCAGCAGCCAAGATTACGGGAACACTGAAGCTTTCTTT CASSQDYGNTEAFF
TRBJ1-6 medium-sized TRBD1 TRBV20-1 TGCAGTGCTAGCGTTTCGGGACAGGTTAATTCACCCCTCCACTTT CSASVSGQVNSPLHF
TRBJ2-3 once NA TRBV11-2 TGTGCCAGCAGCTTAGACAGGGGAACAGATACGCAGTATTTT CASSLDRGTDTQYF
TRBJ1-5 NA NA TRBV25-1 TGTGCCAGCAGTGGTGCAGGGCTGGGCAATCAGCCCCAGCATTTT CASSGAGLGNQPQHF
TRBJ1-3 NA NA TRBV7-3 TGTGCCAGTTACTTGGGGACTGGAAACACCATATATTTT CASYLGTGNTIYF
TRBJ2-2 few NA TRBV9 TGTGCCAGCAGCGAGGGAGGACTGAACACCGGGGAGCTGTTTTTT CASSEGGLNTGELFF
TRBJ1-2 few NA TRBV10-1 TGCGCCAGCAGTGAGAACAGGCGGGATGGCTACACCTTC CASSENRRDGYTF
TRBJ1-1 NA NA TRBV2 TGTGCCAGCAGCCTCACGGACAGAGAAGCTTTCTTT CASSLTDREAFF
TRBJ2-5 NA TRBD1 TRBV7-7 TGTGCCAGCAGCTTGACAGGGTCGGGAGAGACCCAGTACTTC CASSLTGSGETQYF
TRBJ2-7 many TRBD1 TRBV12-3/TRBV12-4 TGTGCCAGCAGTTTAGCGGGACAGGGATTCTACGAGCAGTACTTC CASSLAGQGFYEQYF
TRBJ1-1 medium-sized NA TRBV19 TGTGCCAGTAGTACTAAGACACTCATGAACACTGAAGCTTTCTTT CASSTKTLMNTEAFF